This T cell receptor (beta chain) is drawn from a study of blood T cell repertoires in COVID-19. For the study at large: The United States, Italy and Spain supplied acute and convalescent COVID-19 samples. T cells, B-cell-depleted T cells, or PBMCs provided the cDNA or gDNA that served as material.

As processed by the authors: Quantification of nucleated cells was approximated via reference gene primer amplification. Here immunoSEQ multiplex PCR was the method, and the copy in TCRdb shows in-frame clones only, minus some. The V and J calls and the clone size are those of that table, but D and trimming were determined from the DNA. The profile shows 300,000 or so clones, about 90% of them singletons. This receptor was obtained from a man aged 18 to 29 who had recovered from COVID-19. The source material was peripheral blood.

The CDR3 region has the DNA TGTGCCAGCAGACAGACAGGGACCTACGAGCAGTACTTC. It codes for CASRQTGTYEQYF. The chain is built from TRBV6-5 and TRBJ2-7, with 7 bases identical to TRBD1. Per germline, CDR1 MNHEY and CDR2 SVGAGI. The CDR3 sequence is 13 residues long. Unmatched junction bases numbered 4, after V lost 6 bases and J lost 2 bases.